This T cell receptor beta chain was sequenced for a study of blood T cell repertoires in COVID-19. In the study overall: Spain, Italy and the United States supplied samples that represented acute and convalescent COVID-19. From T cells, B-cell-depleted T cells, or PBMCs came the material, which was cDNA or gDNA.

Grouping used clinical history reported by participants in a survey and questionnaire. Original data processing: By means of reference gene primer amplification, nucleated cell counts were estimated. Assay used: immunoSEQ multiplex PCR; TCRdb lists only in-frame clones, some missing. The V and J calls and clone size were taken over from that table, and D and trimming were inferred from the DNA. The sample lists roughly 230,000 clones, around 86% occurring once. The receptor was isolated from a man aged 30-40 years in a cohort exposed to, infected with or recovered from COVID-19 (not recorded which). Sequencing was done on a sample of PBMCs or T cells enriched from blood (not recorded which).

The DNA of the CDR3 is TGTGCCAGCAGAGCCGAGGCGGAGAACACTGAAGCTTTCTTT. Translating it yields CASRAEAENTEAFF. The V call is TRBV7-2, the J call TRBJ1-1; D is unclear. The CDR3 sequence is 14 residues long. V lost 6 bases and J 1 base, leaving 12 bases between the germline ends. CDR1 SGHTA and CDR2 FQGNSA come from the germline V gene.